These 2 T cell receptor beta chains came from one sample sequenced in a study of tumor-infiltrating lymphocytes in oesophageal squamous cell carcinoma. TCRdb independently ran MiXCR on the PCR reads; one entry per CDR3 protein. The table lists 10,000 to 14,000 distinct CDR3 sequences, around three fifths of them singletons. Sequencing was performed on esophageal tumor tissue. The receptors shown here come from a male donor with esophageal squamous cell carcinoma.

This clonotype occurred a few times. The chain recombines TRBV7-2 with TRBJ2-1; 10 positions match TRBD2. This CDR3 is 17 amino acids long. Germline V gives CDR1 SGHTA, CDR2 FQGNSA. The V segment lost 1 base and the J segment 5 bases; nucleotides outside the gene matches: 8. The CDR3 nucleotides are TGTGCCAGCAGCTTAGGAGCGGGAGGGCGCCATCACAATGAGCAGTTCTTC. This gives the protein CASSLGAGGRHHNEQFF.

The chain is built from TRBV6-8 and TRBJ2-5; D ambiguous. Germline V gene data show CDR1 as MNHGY and CDR2 as SAAAGT. The CDR3 is made up of 14 amino acids. V was shortened by 4 bases and J by 11 bases, with 20 bases between the two germline ends. CDR3 residues: CASSWSSSYNEQYF. CDR3 DNA: TGTGCCAGCAGTTGGTCCAGCTCCTACAATGAGCAGTACTTC.